Following are 5 T cell receptor beta chains from one sample sequenced in a study of blood T cells in healthy people across ages. Alongside a J-beta primer mix, a sample-barcoded 5' primer served in a second PCR lasting about 7 to 12 cycles. TCRdb recomputed calls from the 5' RACE reads with MiXCR, one row per CDR3 protein. The table records about 780,000 distinct CDR3 sequences, around 50% of them present only once. Input material: blood. The receptors come from an elderly man in good health.

The V call is TRBV5-1, the J call TRBJ2-5, with 7 bases lining up with TRBD2. Germline-derived CDR1 and CDR2 are SGHRS and YFSETQ. Trimming cost V 4 bases and J 1 base; bases outside gene matches: 4. This CDR3 has 14 amino acids. CDR3 DNA: TGCGCCAGCAGCCCCGGGAGGCGCCAAGAGACCCAGTACTTC. Its protein product is CASSPGRRQETQYF.

Note on this clonotype: A read error may explain this, as a much larger clone is one base away. This rearrangement joins TRBV20-1 to TRBJ2-1, with D possibly being TRBD2 (6 bases). Germline CDR1 and CDR2: DFQATT and SNEGSKA (reference sequence). The V gene lost 7 bases and the J gene lost 6 bases, with 16 bases spanning the gap. This CDR3 has 13 residues. CDR3 amino acids: CSGVGEACNEQFF. The CDR3 nucleotides read TGCAGTGGAGTGGGGGAGGCCTGCAATGAGCAGTTCTTC.

Note on this clonotype: The junction does not match germline at one end; this may be a read error. The CDR3 nucleotides read TGTGCCAGTAGCGTGACAACCAGGGGGAATGAGCAGTTCTTC. Its protein product is CASSVTTRGNEQFF. The chain links TRBV9 to TRBJ2-1; 7 bases are shared with TRBD1. The CDR3 totals 14 residues. From germline, CDR1 is SGDLS and CDR2 YYNGEE.

V is TRBV7-2 and J is TRBJ1-4, with 7 positions matching TRBD1. Looked up from germline, CDR1 is SGHTA and CDR2 is FQGNSA. The CDR3 has 15 amino acids. The junction had 3 bases not matched to a gene; V was cut back by 0 bases and J by 5 bases. In nucleotides, the CDR3 is TGTGCCAGCAGCTTAGCCAGGGGGAGAAATGAAAAACTGTTTTTT. Translated, it gives CASSLARGRNEKLFF.

V usage is TRBV28 and J usage is TRBJ1-2; 9 bases fit TRBD1. CDR1 and CDR2 (germline): MDHEN, SYDVKM. The CDR3 runs 15 residues. J was trimmed by 6 bases and V by 4 bases; bases with no gene match: 9. The CDR3 spells CASSSPGQGEDGYTF. The CDR3 nucleotides read TGTGCCAGCAGTTCCCCGGGACAGGGCGAAGATGGCTACACCTTC.